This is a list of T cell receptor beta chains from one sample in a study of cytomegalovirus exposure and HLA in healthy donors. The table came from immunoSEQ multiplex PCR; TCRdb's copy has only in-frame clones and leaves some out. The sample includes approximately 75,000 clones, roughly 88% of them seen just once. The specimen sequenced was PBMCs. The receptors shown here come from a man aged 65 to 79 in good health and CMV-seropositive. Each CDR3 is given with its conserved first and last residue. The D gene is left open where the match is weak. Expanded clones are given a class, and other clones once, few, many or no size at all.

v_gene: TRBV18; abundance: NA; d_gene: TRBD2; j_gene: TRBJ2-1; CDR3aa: CASSPPPGTSGMTTYNEQFF; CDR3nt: TGTGCCAGCTCACCACCTCCCGGGACTAGCGGGATGACCACCTACAATGAGCAGTTCTTC
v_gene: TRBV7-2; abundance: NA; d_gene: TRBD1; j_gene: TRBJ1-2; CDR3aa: CASSPQGATYGYTF; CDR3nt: TGTGCCAGCAGCCCGCAGGGGGCGACATATGGCTACACCTTC
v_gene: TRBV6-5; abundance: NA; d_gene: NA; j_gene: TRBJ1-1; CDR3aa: CASSLTMNTEAFF; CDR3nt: TGTGCCAGCAGCTTGACTATGAACACTGAAGCTTTCTTT
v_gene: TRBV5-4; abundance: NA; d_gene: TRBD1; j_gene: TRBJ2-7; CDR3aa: CASSLSWDSSYEQYF; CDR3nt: TGTGCCAGCAGCCTCTCCTGGGACAGCTCCTACGAGCAGTACTTC
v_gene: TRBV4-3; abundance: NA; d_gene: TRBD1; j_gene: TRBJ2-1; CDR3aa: CASSQAGTGLENEQFF; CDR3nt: TGCGCCAGCAGCCAAGCCGGGACAGGGTTGGAGAATGAGCAGTTCTTC
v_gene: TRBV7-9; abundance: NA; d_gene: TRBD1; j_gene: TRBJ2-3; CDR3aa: CASSKHRDRTTDTQYF; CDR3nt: TGTGCCAGCAGCAAGCACCGGGACAGGACAACAGATACGCAGTATTTT
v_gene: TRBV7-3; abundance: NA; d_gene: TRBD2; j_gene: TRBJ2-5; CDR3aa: CASSVSGGARETQYF; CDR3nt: TGTGCCAGCAGCGTTAGCGGGGGGGCCCGGGAGACCCAGTACTTC
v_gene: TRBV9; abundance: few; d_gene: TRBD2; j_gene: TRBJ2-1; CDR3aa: CASSVGTSGAWGEQFF; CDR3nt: TGTGCCAGCAGCGTCGGGACTAGCGGGGCTTGGGGGGAGCAGTTCTTC
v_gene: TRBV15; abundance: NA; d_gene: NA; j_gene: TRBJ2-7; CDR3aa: CATSRGQPSEWVPYEQYF; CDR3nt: TGTGCCACCAGCAGAGGACAGCCTAGCGAGTGGGTACCCTACGAGCAGTACTTC
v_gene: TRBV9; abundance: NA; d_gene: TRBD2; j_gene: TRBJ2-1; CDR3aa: CASSARPTTSVNEQFF; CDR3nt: TGTGCCAGCAGCGCCAGGCCGACCACTAGCGTCAATGAGCAGTTCTTC
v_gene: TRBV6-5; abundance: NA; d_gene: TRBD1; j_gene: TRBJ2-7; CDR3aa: CASRPGQGYEQYF; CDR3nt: TGTGCCAGCAGACCGGGACAGGGCTACGAGCAGTACTTC
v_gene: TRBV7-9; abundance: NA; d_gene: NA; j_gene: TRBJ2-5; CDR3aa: CASSIEGVVQTQYF; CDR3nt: TGTGCCAGCAGCATAGAGGGGGTGGTGCAGACCCAGTACTTC
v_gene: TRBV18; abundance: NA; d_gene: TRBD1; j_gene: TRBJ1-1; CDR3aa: CASSPPGTVDVTEAFF; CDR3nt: TGTGCCAGCTCACCACCCGGGACAGTCGATGTCACTGAAGCTTTCTTT
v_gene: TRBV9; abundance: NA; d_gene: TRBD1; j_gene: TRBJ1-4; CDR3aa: CASSLGQEGEKLFF; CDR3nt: TGTGCCAGCAGCTTGGGACAGGAGGGTGAAAAACTGTTTTTT
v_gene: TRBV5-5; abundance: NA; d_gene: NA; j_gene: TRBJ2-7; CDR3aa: CASSPGLAGHSYEQYF; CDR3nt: TGTGCCAGCAGCCCCGGTCTGGCAGGCCATTCCTACGAGCAGTACTTC
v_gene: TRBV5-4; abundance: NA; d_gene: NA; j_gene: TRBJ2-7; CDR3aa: CASSLRGASPFYEQYF; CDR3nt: TGTGCCAGCAGCTTGCGGGGGGCCTCACCCTTCTACGAGCAGTACTTC
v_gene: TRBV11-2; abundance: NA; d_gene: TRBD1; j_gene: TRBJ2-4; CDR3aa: CASRPRQGALSIQYF; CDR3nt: TGTGCCAGCAGGCCAAGACAGGGGGCCTTGTCCATTCAGTACTTC
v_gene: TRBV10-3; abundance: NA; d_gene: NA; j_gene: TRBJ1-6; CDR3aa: CAIRSPGNSPLHF; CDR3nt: TGTGCCATCAGGTCTCCAGGGAATTCACCCCTCCACTTT
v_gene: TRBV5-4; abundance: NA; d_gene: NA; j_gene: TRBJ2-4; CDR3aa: CASTPAGGKNIQYF; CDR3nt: TGTGCCAGCACTCCCGCAGGGGGGAAAAACATTCAGTACTTC
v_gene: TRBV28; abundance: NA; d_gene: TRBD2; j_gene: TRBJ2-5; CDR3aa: CASSTGGLARETQYF; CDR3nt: TGTGCCAGCAGTACTGGGGGACTAGCTCGGGAGACCCAGTACTTC
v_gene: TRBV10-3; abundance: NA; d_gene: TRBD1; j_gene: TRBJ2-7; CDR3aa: CAIRDRVEYEQYF; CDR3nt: TGTGCCATCAGGGACAGGGTTGAGTACGAGCAGTACTTC
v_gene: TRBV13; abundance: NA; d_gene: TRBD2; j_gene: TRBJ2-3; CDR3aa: CASSSWTSGSTDTQYF; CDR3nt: TGTGCCAGCAGCTCCTGGACTAGCGGGAGTACAGATACGCAGTATTTT
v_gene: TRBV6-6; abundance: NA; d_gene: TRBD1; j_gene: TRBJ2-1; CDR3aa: CASSGTVRLNEQFF; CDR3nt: TGTGCCAGCAGTGGGACAGTACGTCTCAATGAGCAGTTCTTC
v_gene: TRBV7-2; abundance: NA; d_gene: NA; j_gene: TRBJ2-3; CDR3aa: CASSPTTDTQYF; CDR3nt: TGTGCCAGCAGTCCTACGACAGATACGCAGTATTTT
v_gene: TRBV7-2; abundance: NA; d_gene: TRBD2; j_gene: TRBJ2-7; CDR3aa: CASSLAAGVSYEQYF; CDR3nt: TGTGCCAGCAGCTTAGCTGCGGGGGTCTCCTACGAGCAGTACTTC
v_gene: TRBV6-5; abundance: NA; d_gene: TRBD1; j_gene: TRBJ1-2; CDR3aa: CASSYSTGNYGYTF; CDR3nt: TGTGCCAGCAGTTACTCGACAGGGAACTATGGCTACACCTTC
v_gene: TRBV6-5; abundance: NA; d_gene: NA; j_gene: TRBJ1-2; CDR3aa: CASRDYRDGYTF; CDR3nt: TGTGCCAGCAGAGACTACAGGGATGGCTACACCTTC
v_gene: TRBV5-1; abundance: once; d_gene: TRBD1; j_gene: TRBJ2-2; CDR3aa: CASSPDRGRGTGELFF; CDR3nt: TGCGCCAGCAGCCCCGACAGGGGGCGCGGGACCGGGGAGCTGTTTTTT
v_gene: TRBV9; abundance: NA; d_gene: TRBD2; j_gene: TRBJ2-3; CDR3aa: CASSPIAGGADTQYF; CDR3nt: TGTGCCAGCAGCCCAATAGCGGGGGGTGCAGATACGCAGTATTTT
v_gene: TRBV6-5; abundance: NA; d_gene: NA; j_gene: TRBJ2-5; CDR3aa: CASSYSGGETQYF; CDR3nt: TGTGCCAGCAGTTACTCAGGAGGGGAGACCCAGTACTTC
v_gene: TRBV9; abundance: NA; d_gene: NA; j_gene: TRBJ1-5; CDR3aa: CASSAEDLGQPQHF; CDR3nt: TGTGCCAGCAGCGCCGAGGACTTGGGGCAGCCCCAGCATTTT
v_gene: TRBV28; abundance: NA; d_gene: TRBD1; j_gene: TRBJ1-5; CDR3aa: CASSPGQGVQPQHF; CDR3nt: TGTGCCAGCAGTCCCGGACAGGGGGTTCAGCCCCAGCATTTT
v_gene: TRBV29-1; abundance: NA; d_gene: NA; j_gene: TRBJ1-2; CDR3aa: CSVEWAGDAYGYTF; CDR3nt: TGCAGCGTTGAATGGGCAGGGGATGCCTATGGCTACACCTTC
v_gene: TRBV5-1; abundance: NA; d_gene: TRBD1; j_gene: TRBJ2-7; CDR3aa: CASISRDRGSGVDEQYF; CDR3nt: TGCGCCAGCATTTCCCGGGACAGGGGTTCAGGCGTAGACGAGCAGTACTTC
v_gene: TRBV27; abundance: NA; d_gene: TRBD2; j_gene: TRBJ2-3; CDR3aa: CASSLSQRENPTQYF; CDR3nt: TGTGCCAGCAGTTTATCCCAGCGGGAGAACCCTACGCAGTATTTT
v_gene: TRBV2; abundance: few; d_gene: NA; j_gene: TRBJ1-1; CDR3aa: CASRTVSTEAFF; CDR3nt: TGTGCCAGCAGAACAGTGAGCACTGAAGCTTTCTTT
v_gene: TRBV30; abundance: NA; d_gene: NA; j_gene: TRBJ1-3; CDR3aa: CAWSAAPASSGNTIYF; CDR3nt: TGTGCCTGGAGTGCCGCGCCCGCAAGCTCTGGAAACACCATATATTTT
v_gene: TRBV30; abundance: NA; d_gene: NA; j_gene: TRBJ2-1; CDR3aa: CAWKPSMRRDSYNEQFF; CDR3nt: TGTGCCTGGAAGCCCTCGATGAGGCGGGACTCTTACAATGAGCAGTTCTTC
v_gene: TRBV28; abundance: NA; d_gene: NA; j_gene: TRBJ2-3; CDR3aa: CASSFPPGGTDTQYF; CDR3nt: TGTGCCAGCAGTTTCCCCCCCGGAGGGACCGATACGCAGTATTTT
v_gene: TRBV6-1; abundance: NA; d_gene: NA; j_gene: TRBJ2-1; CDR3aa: CASDLVEGAGNEQFF; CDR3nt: TGTGCCAGCGACCTCGTGGAGGGGGCCGGCAATGAGCAGTTCTTC
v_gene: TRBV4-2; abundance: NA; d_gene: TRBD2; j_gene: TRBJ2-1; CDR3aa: CASSPRLAAVVF; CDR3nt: TGTGCCAGCAGCCCCCGACTAGCGGCAGTGGTCTTC
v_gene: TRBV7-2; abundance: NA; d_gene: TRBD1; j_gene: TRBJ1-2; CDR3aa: CASSLGQGYGYTF; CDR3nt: TGTGCCAGCAGCTTGGGACAGGGGTATGGCTACACCTTC
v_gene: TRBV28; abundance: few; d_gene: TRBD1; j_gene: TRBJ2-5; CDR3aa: CASRQTGAGTQYF; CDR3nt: TGTGCCAGCAGGCAGACAGGGGCAGGGACCCAGTACTTC
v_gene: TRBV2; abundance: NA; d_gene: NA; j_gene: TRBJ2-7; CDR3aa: CASSESVALEQYF; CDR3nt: TGTGCCAGCAGTGAATCAGTAGCGCTCGAGCAGTACTTC
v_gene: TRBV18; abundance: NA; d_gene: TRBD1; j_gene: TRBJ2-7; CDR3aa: CASSMTGKPYEQYF; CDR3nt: TGTGCCAGCTCAATGACAGGGAAACCCTACGAGCAGTACTTC
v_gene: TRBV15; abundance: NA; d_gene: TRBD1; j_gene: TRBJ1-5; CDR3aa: CATRDLQGASNQPQHF; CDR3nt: TGTGCCACCAGGGACCTTCAGGGGGCGAGCAATCAGCCCCAGCATTTT
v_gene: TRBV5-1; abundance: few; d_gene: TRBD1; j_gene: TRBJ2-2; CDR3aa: CASSPGDRGTGELFF; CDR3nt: TGCGCCAGCAGCCCGGGGGACAGGGGCACCGGGGAGCTGTTTTTT
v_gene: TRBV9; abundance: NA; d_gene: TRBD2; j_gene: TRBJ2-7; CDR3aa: CASSVMEAGVEEQYF; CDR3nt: TGTGCCAGCAGCGTCATGGAAGCGGGAGTCGAAGAGCAGTACTTC
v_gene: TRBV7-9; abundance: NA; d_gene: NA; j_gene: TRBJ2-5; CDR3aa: CASSSPRVETQYF; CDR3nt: TGTGCCAGCAGCTCCCCTAGAGTGGAGACCCAGTACTTC
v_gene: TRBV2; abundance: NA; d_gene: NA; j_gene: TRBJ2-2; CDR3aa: CASSPGTGELFF; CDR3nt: TGTGCCAGCAGCCCGGGGACCGGGGAGCTGTTTTTT
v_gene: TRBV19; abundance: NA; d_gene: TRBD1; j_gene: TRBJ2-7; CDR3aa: CASSPGQSYEQYF; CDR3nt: TGTGCCAGTAGCCCGGGACAGTCCTACGAGCAGTACTTC
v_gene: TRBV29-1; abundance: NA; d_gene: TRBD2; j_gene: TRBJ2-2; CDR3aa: CSVQTSGGELFF; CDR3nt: TGCAGCGTTCAAACTAGCGGGGGGGAGCTGTTTTTT
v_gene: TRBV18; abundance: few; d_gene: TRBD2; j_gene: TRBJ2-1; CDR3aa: CASSPSLLADYNEQFF; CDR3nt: TGTGCCAGCTCACCGAGCCTACTAGCGGACTACAATGAGCAGTTCTTC
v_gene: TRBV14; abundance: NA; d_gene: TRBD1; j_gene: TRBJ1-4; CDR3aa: CASSQLSGGRSSKLFF; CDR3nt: TGTGCCAGCAGCCAATTGTCAGGGGGCCGCTCCTCTAAACTGTTTTTT
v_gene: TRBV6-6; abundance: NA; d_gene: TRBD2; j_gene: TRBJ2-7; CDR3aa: CASSPWAGGDSYEQYF; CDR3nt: TGTGCCAGCAGTCCCTGGGCGGGGGGGGACTCCTACGAGCAGTACTTC
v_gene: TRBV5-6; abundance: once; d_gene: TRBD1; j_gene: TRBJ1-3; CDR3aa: CASTETGQGIPTIYF; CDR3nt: TGTGCCAGCACCGAGACAGGACAGGGGATCCCAACCATATATTTT
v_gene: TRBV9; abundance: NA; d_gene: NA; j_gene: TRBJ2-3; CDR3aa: CASSTGDTQYF; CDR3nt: TGTGCCAGCAGCACAGGAGATACGCAGTATTTT
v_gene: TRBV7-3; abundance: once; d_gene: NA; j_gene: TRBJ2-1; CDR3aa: CASSRQGWNEQFF; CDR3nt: TGTGCCAGCAGCCGCCAGGGCTGGAATGAGCAGTTCTTC
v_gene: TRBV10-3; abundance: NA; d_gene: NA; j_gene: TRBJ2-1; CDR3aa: CAISGAGGYNEQFF; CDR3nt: TGTGCCATCAGTGGGGCGGGCGGCTACAATGAGCAGTTCTTC
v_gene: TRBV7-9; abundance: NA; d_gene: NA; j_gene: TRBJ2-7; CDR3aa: CASRRESDPYEQYF; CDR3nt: TGTGCCAGCAGACGGGAGTCAGATCCCTACGAGCAGTACTTC